This T cell receptor beta chain was documented in a study of Ad26.COV2.S vaccination and SARS-CoV-2 variants. This clone was picked up one time. TCRdb keeps only in-frame clones here, not all; method: immunoSEQ multiplex PCR. The sample comprises some 390,000 clones, approximately 89% of which are singletons, and 1.9% rests with the top ten. Treatment indicated: roughly 18 received Ad26.COV2.S at low or high dose, single or two shots; roughly five received placebo; per-sample allocation not given. Collection of the samples took place on day 63 after the first injection of vaccine or placebo. Specimen: peripheral blood, collected in a trial of Ad26.COV2.S vaccine versus placebo. The TCR originated in a person between 18 and 65 years old who received the Ad26.COV2.S COVID-19 vaccine or a placebo.

The DNA of the CDR3 is TGTGCCAGCTCACCACCGGGACAGGGCTCTCACGAGCAGTACTTC. Protein: CASSPPGQGSHEQYF. V usage is TRBV18 and J usage is TRBJ2-7; 9 bases agree with TRBD1. J gave up 5 bases and V 0 bases, and 5 bases lay outside the gene matches. Germline-derived CDR1 and CDR2 are KGHSH and LQKENI. The CDR3 sequence is 15 residues long. The variable domain in full, with the rest retrieved from reference TRBV18 and TRBJ2-7, is NAGVMQNPRHLVRRRGQEARLRCSPMKGHSHVYWYRQLPEEGLKFMVYLQKENIIDESGMPKERFSAEFPKEGPSILRIQQVVRGDSAAYFCASSPPGQGSHEQYFGPGTRLTVT.